This record covers a single T cell receptor beta chain. The sample is drawn from a study of cytomegalovirus exposure and HLA in healthy donors. The V gene lost 1 base and the J gene lost 1 base, with 10 bases spanning the gap. The CDR3 totals 16 residues. Germline CDR1 is SNHLY and CDR2 is FYNNEI. In the PCR, 60 Vbeta and 13 Jbeta primers were used. Assay: immunoSEQ multiplex PCR; the TCRdb copy retains only in-frame clones and omits some. This table has about 180,000 clones, approximately 88% appearing once. What was sequenced was PBMCs. This chain links TRBV2 with TRBJ2-2; maybe TRBD2 (5 bases). The receptor was derived from a boy aged 2-9 years in good health and CMV-seronegative. The CDR3 sequence is CASSEVGLVNTGELFF. The CDR3 DNA reads as TGTGCCAGCAGTGAAGTAGGACTCGTGAACACCGGGGAGCTGTTTTTT.